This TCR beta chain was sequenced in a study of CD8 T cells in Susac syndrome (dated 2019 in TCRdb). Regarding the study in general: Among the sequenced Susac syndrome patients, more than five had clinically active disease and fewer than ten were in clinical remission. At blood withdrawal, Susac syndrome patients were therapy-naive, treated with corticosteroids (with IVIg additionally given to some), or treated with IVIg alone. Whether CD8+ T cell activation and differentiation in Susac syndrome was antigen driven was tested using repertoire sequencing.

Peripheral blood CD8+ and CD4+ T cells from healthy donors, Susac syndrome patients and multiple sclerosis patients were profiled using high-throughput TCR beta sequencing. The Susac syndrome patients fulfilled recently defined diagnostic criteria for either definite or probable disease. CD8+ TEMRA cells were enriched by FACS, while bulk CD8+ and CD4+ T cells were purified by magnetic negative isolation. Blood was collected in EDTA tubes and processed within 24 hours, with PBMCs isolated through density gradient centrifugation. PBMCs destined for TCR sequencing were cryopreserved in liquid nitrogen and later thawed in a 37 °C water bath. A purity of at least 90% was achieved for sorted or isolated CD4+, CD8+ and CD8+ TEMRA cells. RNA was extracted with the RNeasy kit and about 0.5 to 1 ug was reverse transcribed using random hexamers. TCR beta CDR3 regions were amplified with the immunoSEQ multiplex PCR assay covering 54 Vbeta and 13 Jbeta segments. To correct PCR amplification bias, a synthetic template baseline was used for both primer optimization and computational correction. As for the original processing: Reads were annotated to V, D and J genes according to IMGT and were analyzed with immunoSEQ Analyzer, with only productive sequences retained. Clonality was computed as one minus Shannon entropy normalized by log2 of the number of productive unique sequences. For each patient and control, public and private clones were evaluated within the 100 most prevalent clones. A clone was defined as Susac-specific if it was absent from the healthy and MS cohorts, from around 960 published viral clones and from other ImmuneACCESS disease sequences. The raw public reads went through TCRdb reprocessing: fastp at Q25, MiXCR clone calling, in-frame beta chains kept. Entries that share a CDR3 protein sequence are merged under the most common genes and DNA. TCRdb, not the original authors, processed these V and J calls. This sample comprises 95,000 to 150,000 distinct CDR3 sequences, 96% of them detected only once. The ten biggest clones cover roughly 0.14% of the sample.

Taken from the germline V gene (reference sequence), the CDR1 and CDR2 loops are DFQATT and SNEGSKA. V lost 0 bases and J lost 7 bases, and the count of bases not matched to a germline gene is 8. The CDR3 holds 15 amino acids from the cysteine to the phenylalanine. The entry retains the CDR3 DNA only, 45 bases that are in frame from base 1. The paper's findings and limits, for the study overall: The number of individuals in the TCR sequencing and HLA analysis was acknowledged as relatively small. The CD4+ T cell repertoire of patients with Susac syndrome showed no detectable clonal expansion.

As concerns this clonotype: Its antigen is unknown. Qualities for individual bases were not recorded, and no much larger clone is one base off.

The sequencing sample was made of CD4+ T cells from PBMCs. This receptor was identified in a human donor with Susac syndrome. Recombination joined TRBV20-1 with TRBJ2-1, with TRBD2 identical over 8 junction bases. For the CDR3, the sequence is CSAREWGLEHNEQFF. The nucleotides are TGCAGTGCTAGAGAGTGGGGACTAGAGCATAATGAGCAGTTCTTC.